Listed here are 15 T cell receptor beta chains from one sample, sequenced in a study of blood T cell repertoires in COVID-19. This table comes from immunoSEQ multiplex PCR, and its TCRdb copy is limited to in-frame clones, with some not included. The repertoire includes approximately 15,000 clones, roughly nine tenths of them detected once, and 15% sits in the top ten. The sequenced sample consisted of peripheral blood. The receptors here all came from a man aged 45-65 years with active COVID-19.

The gene calls are TRBV10-3 and TRBJ2-5; 9 positions match TRBD2. From germline, CDR1 is ENHRY and CDR2 SYGVKD. This CDR3 contains 18 residues. The trim removed 3 bases at V and 0 bases at J, leaving 11 bases unmatched. CDR3 DNA sequence: TGTGCCATCAGTGAAAGGTTAGCGGCTAGCGGGGACCAAGAGACCCAGTACTTC. This codes for CAISERLAASGDQETQYF.

The chain employs TRBV5-6 and TRBJ2-6; 7 bases map to TRBD1. The V segment lost 0 bases and the J segment 0 bases; nucleotides outside the gene matches: 9. This CDR3 is 19 amino acids long. Germline CDR1 is SGHDT and CDR2 is YYEEEE. The CDR3 here is CASSLADRVIFSGANVLTF. The CDR3 DNA reads as TGTGCCAGCAGCTTGGCCGACAGGGTTATTTTCTCTGGGGCCAACGTCCTGACTTTC.

This chain connects TRBV2 to TRBJ1-1; D is uncertain. The CDR3 loop spans 11 amino acids. Germline V gives CDR1 SNHLY, CDR2 FYNNEI. V lost 7 bases and J lost 1, with 4 bases in between. CDR3 region: CASTKNTEAFF. For the CDR3, the DNA is TGTGCCAGCACCAAGAACACTGAAGCTTTCTTT.

The chain has TRBV5-1 and TRBJ1-5, with 9 bases that match TRBD1. The CDR3 sequence is 13 residues long. CDR1 and CDR2 (germline): SGHRS, YFSETQ. Trimming cost V 5 bases and J 4 bases; bases outside gene matches: 1. The CDR3 bases are TGCGCCAGCAGACAGGGGGCAAATCAGCCCCAGCATTTT. Protein sequence: CASRQGANQPQHF.

The chain recombines TRBV3-1 (or the pseudogene TRBV3-2) with TRBJ2-2, with 8 bases aligning to TRBD1. Losses at the gene ends were 4 bases for V and 8 bases for J; bases not matched to a gene: 6. Germline lookup yields CDR1 LGHDT and CDR2 YNNKEL (reference sequence). CDR3 length: 14 amino acids. CDR3: CASSRGQGEGELFF. CDR3 bases: TGTGCCAGCAGCCGAGGACAGGGCGAGGGGGAGCTGTTTTTT.

The chain recombines TRBV5-6 with TRBJ1-1; D is unresolved. Germline V gene sequence: CDR1 SGHDT, CDR2 YYEEEE. The CDR3 is 16 residues long. Between the trimmed V and J ends, which lost 3 bases and 4 bases, there was a span of 19 bases. In DNA form, the CDR3 reads TGTGCCAGCAGCTCTCTTGGCCTCAGTTCCAGCACTGAAGCTTTCTTT. Amino acid sequence: CASSSLGLSSSTEAFF.

The chain joins TRBV19 to TRBJ1-5, with D unclear. This CDR3 contains 13 residues. The germline V gene has CDR1 LNHDA and CDR2 SQIVND (reference sequence). The V end lost 2 bases, the J end lost 7 bases, and 9 bases lay between the germline ends. Here the CDR3 DNA reads TGTGCCAGTAGTATAAGCCCTAGGCAGCCCCAGCATTTT. This codes for CASSISPRQPQHF.

V usage is TRBV28 and J usage is TRBJ2-1, with TRBD2 matching 7 bases. V was clipped by 5 bases and J by 9 bases; unmatched bases: 19. Per germline, CDR1 MDHEN and CDR2 SYDVKM. The CDR3 spans 17 residues. CDR3 protein: CASSAWGGERRGGEQFF. DNA of the CDR3: TGTGCCAGCAGTGCCTGGGGGGGGGAAAGGAGAGGTGGTGAGCAGTTCTTC.

The chain combines TRBV5-1 with TRBJ2-1, with D possibly matching TRBD1 (5 bases). The V gene lost 0 bases and the J gene lost 8 bases, with 12 bases spanning the gap. Looked up from germline, CDR1 is SGHRS and CDR2 is YFSETQ. The CDR3 is 14 amino acids. CDR3: CASSLATGSYEQFF. CDR3 DNA: TGCGCCAGCAGCTTGGCCACAGGTTCATATGAGCAGTTCTTC.

A single count supports this clone. V usage is TRBV27 and J usage is TRBJ2-7, with TRBD1 matching 9 bases. The germline V gene encodes CDR1 MNHEY and CDR2 SMNVEV (reference sequence). Trimming took 6 bases from V and 3 from J; bases not matched to a gene: 9. The CDR3 consists of 15 residues. The CDR3 loop is CASRKAGTGIYEQYF. For the CDR3, the DNA is TGTGCCAGCAGAAAGGCCGGGACAGGGATCTACGAGCAGTACTTC.

This rearrangement joins TRBV4-3 to TRBJ2-7, with D possibly TRBD2 on 6 matching bases. V was shortened by 0 bases and J by 4 bases, with 10 bases between the two germline ends. CDR3 size: 14 residues. Germline-derived CDR1 and CDR2 are LGHNA and YSLEER. CDR3 in amino acids: CASSQELASYEQYF. DNA for the CDR3: TGCGCCAGCAGCCAAGAACTAGCTTCATACGAGCAGTACTTC.

V usage is TRBV12-3 or TRBV12-4 and J usage is TRBJ2-7, with 7 bases that match TRBD2. With 8 bases clipped from V and 5 bases from J, the junction kept 9 bases outside the gene matches. The CDR3 consists of 13 residues. The CDR3 DNA follows: TGTGCCAGCGCCCCCGGGGGGTTCGACGAGCAGTACTTC. Its translation is CASAPGGFDEQYF.

V gene TRBV28 combines with J gene TRBJ1-2; 7 bases match TRBD1. V lost 6 bases and J lost 7; bases outside the gene matches: 11. The germline V gene has CDR1 MDHEN and CDR2 SYDVKM. The CDR3 extends over 14 amino acids. CDR3 residues: CASRTGTEVSGYTF. DNA of the CDR3: TGTGCCAGCAGGACCGGGACAGAAGTCTCTGGCTACACCTTC.

The chain joins TRBV5-1 to TRBJ2-7, with D unresolved. The V end was cut by 4 bases, the J end by 6 bases, with 14 bases between. This CDR3 comprises 13 residues. The germline CDR1 and CDR2 sequences are SGHRS and YFSETQ. CDR3 amino acids: CASSLNGSPEQYF. CDR3 DNA sequence: TGCGCCAGCAGCCTCAACGGTTCCCCCGAGCAGTACTTC.

V and J are TRBV7-2 and TRBJ2-4; D may be TRBD2 (6 bases). Germline CDR1 is SGHTA and CDR2 is FQGNSA. Trimming pared 5 bases from V and 2 bases from J, leaving 10 bases between. The CDR3 runs to 14 residues. The CDR3 DNA is TGTGCCAGCAGCCCCGGGAGACCCAAAAACATTCAGTACTTC. Amino acids: CASSPGRPKNIQYF. Combining the CDR3 with reference TRBV7-2 and TRBJ2-4 gives the whole variable domain GAGVSQSPSNKVTEKGKDVELRCDPISGHTALYWYRQSLGQGLEFLIYFQGNSAPDKSGLPSDRFSAERTGGSVSTLTIQRTQQEDSAVYLCASSPGRPKNIQYFGAGTRLSVL.